One and the same sample provided the 5 T cell receptor beta chains below, sequenced in a study of CD8 T cells in Susac syndrome. Reverse transcription of roughly 0.5 to 1 ug RNA was carried out with random hexamers. One entry per CDR3 protein, called by TCRdb with MiXCR from the immunoSEQ multiplex PCR reads. The sample includes around 150,000 distinct CDR3 sequences, approximately 96% of them seen just once. The sequenced sample consisted of CD4+ T cells from PBMCs. These receptors came from a human donor with Susac syndrome.

The chain uses TRBV3-1 and TRBJ2-1; TRBD2 aligns across 7 bases. The trim removed 4 bases at V and 6 bases at J, leaving 12 bases unmatched. Germline assignment: CDR1 LGHDT and CDR2 YNNKEL (reference sequence). This CDR3 contains 16 residues. The CDR3 is CASSPQRTRGFNEQFF. The CDR3 coding sequence is TGTGCCAGCAGCCCCCAGCGGACTAGGGGTTTCAATGAGCAGTTCTTC.

This chain joins TRBV29-1 and TRBJ2-1; the match to TRBD2 covers 10 bases. From germline, CDR1 is SQVTM and CDR2 ANQGSEA. Germline trimming cut 5 bases from V and 8 bases from J; bases unmatched to any gene: 6. The CDR3 runs 13 residues. This CDR3 reads CSVQSSGSYEQFF. As DNA, the CDR3 is TGCAGCGTTCAGTCTAGCGGGAGCTATGAGCAGTTCTTC.

This sequence joins TRBV4-1 and TRBJ1-2; D gene ambiguous. Germline values: CDR1 MGHRA, CDR2 YSYEKL. The CDR3 loop spans 14 amino acids. Trimming left V 5 bases short and J 8 bases short, with 18 bases between. The CDR3 DNA is TGCGCCAGCAGCAACCTCGTAAAGGCGGAAGGCTACACCTTC. This gives the protein CASSNLVKAEGYTF.

V and J are TRBV2 and TRBJ2-5, with 7 bases identical to TRBD1. The CDR3 sequence is 13 residues long. The ends lost 7 bases at V and 5 bases at J; junction bases unmatched: 7. Germline-derived CDR1 and CDR2 are SNHLY and FYNNEI. The CDR3 loop is CASTLTTGETQYF. Here the CDR3 DNA reads TGTGCCAGCACCCTAACGACAGGGGAGACCCAGTACTTC.

This sequence joins TRBV5-1 and TRBJ2-5; TRBD2 agrees at 7 bases. Unmatched junction bases numbered 4, after V lost 0 bases and J lost 2 bases. This CDR3 comprises 15 residues. Germline assignment: CDR1 SGHRS and CDR2 YFSETQ. In nucleotides, the CDR3 is TGCGCCAGCAGCTTGGAATCGGGGGGACAAGAGACCCAGTACTTC. The encoded protein is CASSLESGGQETQYF.